The 28 T cell receptor beta chains listed next were all sequenced from one sample in a study of blood T cell repertoires in COVID-19. Some clones are missing from TCRdb's copy, which holds only in-frame ones; the method was immunoSEQ multiplex PCR. The table lists about 190,000 clones, around four fifths of them singletons. The sequenced sample was peripheral blood. The receptors originated from a human donor in a cohort sampled during active COVID-19.

This chain connects TRBV3-1 (or the pseudogene TRBV3-2) to TRBJ1-1, with D unclear. The CDR3 is 14 residues long. Trimming left V 2 bases short and J 6 bases short, with 13 bases between. Per the germline V gene, CDR1 is LGHDT and CDR2 is YNNKEL (reference sequence). DNA of the CDR3: TGTGCCAGCAGCCAAATGACAAGATTCGCTGAAGCTTTCTTT. Amino acid sequence: CASSQMTRFAEAFF.

This chain connects TRBV15 to TRBJ1-3, with TRBD1 matching over 9 bases. Germline loops: CDR1 LNHNV, CDR2 YYDKDF (reference sequence). Losses at the gene ends were 7 bases for V and 0 bases for J; bases not matched to a gene: 4. The CDR3 is made up of 15 amino acids. The CDR3 nucleotides read TGTGCCACCACCTTGGACAGGGGCTCTGGAAACACCATATATTTT. Translation gives CATTLDRGSGNTIYF.

The chain links TRBV5-1 to TRBJ2-5; 7 nucleotides align to TRBD1. The J segment lost 5 bases and the V segment lost 2 bases, leaving 3 bases of the junction unmatched. Looked up from germline, CDR1 is SGHRS and CDR2 is YFSETQ. The CDR3 sequence is 13 residues long. CDR3 DNA: TGCGCCAGCAGCTTTCGACAGGGTGAGACCCAGTACTTC. This gives the protein CASSFRQGETQYF.

This clone has a single count. The V gene is TRBV29-1, the J gene TRBJ2-7; the match to TRBD1 covers 7 bases. Per the germline V gene, CDR1 is SQVTM and CDR2 is ANQGSEA. The V gene end was trimmed by 2 bases and the J gene end by 3 bases; junction bases not matched to a gene: 1. CDR3 size: 12 residues. The CDR3: CSVESGGYEQYF. For the CDR3, the DNA is TGCAGCGTTGAATCAGGGGGCTACGAGCAGTACTTC.

This chain joins TRBV19 and TRBJ1-5; D is ambiguous. Germline V gene data show CDR1 as LNHDA and CDR2 as SQIVND (reference sequence). CDR3 size: 14 residues. The V gene lost 6 bases and the J gene lost 3 bases, with 12 bases spanning the gap. CDR3 region: CASSETTYNQPQHF. CDR3 sequence (DNA): TGTGCCAGTAGCGAGACAACTTACAATCAGCCCCAGCATTTT.

This chain connects TRBV6-5 to TRBJ1-6; D possibly corresponds to TRBD1 (5 bases). The CDR3 is 15 amino acids. CDR1 MNHEY and CDR2 SVGAGI come from the germline V gene. Trimming removed 2 bases from V and 3 bases from J, with 8 bases in between. DNA of the CDR3: TGTGCCAGCAGTTACGGGGCCATCTATAATTCACCCCTCCACTTT. Its protein product is CASSYGAIYNSPLHF.

This sequence joins TRBV9 and TRBJ1-6, with a tentative D call TRBD1 (6 bases). Germline V gene sequence: CDR1 SGDLS, CDR2 YYNGEE. The CDR3 length is 15 residues. V was trimmed by 2 bases and J by 11 bases, leaving 17 bases between them. CDR3 amino acids: CASSVTGTQGTPLHF. For the CDR3, the DNA is TGTGCCAGCAGCGTGACAGGTACTCAAGGTACACCCCTCCACTTT.

The chain combines TRBV11-3 with TRBJ2-1, with D perhaps TRBD2 (5 bases). This CDR3 spans 16 amino acids. CDR1 is SGHNT and CDR2 is YENEEA in the germline V gene. V shed 0 bases and J shed 6 bases, with 15 bases lying between them. For the CDR3, the DNA is TGTGCCAGCAGCTTAGATGCGGGTCACTCGGTCAATGAGCAGTTCTTC. Protein sequence: CASSLDAGHSVNEQFF.

This chain links TRBV19 with TRBJ2-7, with TRBD2 identical over 8 bases. Germline lookup yields CDR1 LNHDA and CDR2 SQIVND (reference sequence). This CDR3 region has 16 residues. The J segment lost 2 bases and the V segment lost 4 bases, leaving 10 bases of the junction unmatched. The CDR3 is CASSTPGGASPYEQYF. Written as DNA, the CDR3 is TGTGCCAGTAGTACTCCCGGGGGGGCCTCACCCTACGAGCAGTACTTC.

The chain links TRBV15 to TRBJ1-6, with D maybe TRBD1 (5 bases). The CDR3 length is 16 residues. Trimming cost V 4 bases and J 0 bases, with 10 bases left between them. Germline assignment: CDR1 LNHNV and CDR2 YYDKDF (reference sequence). CDR3 region: CATSKYRSSYNSPLHF. The CDR3 DNA reads as TGTGCCACCAGCAAGTACAGGAGCTCCTATAATTCACCCCTCCACTTT.

The chain carries TRBV7-9 and TRBJ1-2; 9 bases align to TRBD1. Germline trimming cut 5 bases from V and 8 bases from J; bases unmatched to any gene: 6. Germline-derived CDR1 and CDR2 are SEHNR and FQNEAQ (reference sequence). The CDR3 is made up of 13 amino acids. The CDR3 protein is CASSDGTGKGYTF. The CDR3 coding sequence is TGTGCCAGCAGCGATGGGACAGGGAAGGGCTACACCTTC.

The V and J genes are TRBV5-1 and TRBJ2-3, with 15 bases that match TRBD2. The germline V gene encodes CDR1 SGHRS and CDR2 YFSETQ. The CDR3 extends over 17 amino acids. Trimming removed 4 bases from V and 2 bases from J; junction bases left unmatched: 5. This CDR3 is CASSGGTSGRFTDTQYF. CDR3 in DNA: TGCGCCAGCAGCGGCGGGACTAGCGGGAGGTTCACAGATACGCAGTATTTT.

The rearrangement links TRBV27 to TRBJ1-1; D gene unclear. From germline, CDR1 is MNHEY and CDR2 SMNVEV (reference sequence). V lost 8 bases and J 3 bases, leaving 22 bases between the germline ends. The CDR3 has 16 amino acids. Here the CDR3 DNA reads TGTGCCAGCTCGTCATGGTGGGGAGAAGGCCACACTGAAGCTTTCTTT. Residues: CASSSWWGEGHTEAFF.

The genes are TRBV3-1 (or the pseudogene TRBV3-2) and TRBJ2-7, with 10 bases matching TRBD2. The CDR3 sequence is 16 residues long. V gave up 3 bases and J gave up 6 bases; unmatched junction bases: 11. Germline V gene data show CDR1 as LGHDT and CDR2 as YNNKEL (reference sequence). This CDR3 is CASSHKYTGLATEQYF. As DNA, the CDR3 is TGTGCCAGCAGCCATAAATATACGGGACTAGCGACCGAGCAGTACTTC.

The chain couples TRBV30 to TRBJ1-1; D gene uncertain. The CDR3 is 14 amino acids. V gave up 4 bases and J gave up 3 bases, with 15 bases separating them. The germline gives CDR1 GTSNPN, CDR2 SVGIG (reference sequence). In DNA form, the CDR3 reads TGTGCCTGGACCACAACAACCGGAGACACTGAAGCTTTCTTT. Its protein product is CAWTTTTGDTEAFF.

V gene TRBV6-5 combines with J gene TRBJ2-5; TRBD2 matches at 11 bases. Per the germline V gene, CDR1 is MNHEY and CDR2 is SVGAGI. The CDR3 has 13 residues. With 10 bases clipped from V and 5 bases from J, the junction kept 6 bases outside the gene matches. CDR3 protein: CAIIAGGHETQYF. The CDR3 nucleotides are TGTGCCATAATAGCGGGAGGGCATGAGACCCAGTACTTC.

The chain has TRBV11-2 and TRBJ1-5, with D unclear. CDR3 length: 13 residues. The V end was cut by 8 bases, the J end by 7 bases, with 15 bases between. Looked up from germline, CDR1 is SGHAT and CDR2 is FQNNGV. Written as DNA, the CDR3 is TGTGCCAGCTCACTGATCGGGGAACAGCCCCAGCATTTT. Its protein product is CASSLIGEQPQHF.

The genes are TRBV11-3 and TRBJ1-5; the D is unclear. CDR1 is SGHNT and CDR2 is YENEEA in the germline V gene. This CDR3 comprises 15 residues. The V end lost 7 bases, the J end lost 4 bases, and 17 bases lay between the germline ends. The chain's CDR3 is CASTPGRARNQPQHF. The CDR3 region has the DNA TGTGCCAGCACCCCTGGGAGGGCGCGGAATCAGCCCCAGCATTTT. Filled out from reference TRBV11-3 and TRBJ1-5, the complete variable domain reads EAGVVQSPRYKIIEKKQPVAFWCNPISGHNTLYWYLQNLGQGPELLIRYENEEAVDDSQLPKDRFSAERLKGVDSTLKIQPAELGDSAVYLCASTPGRARNQPQHFGDGTRLSIL.

The chain uses TRBV5-4 and TRBJ2-1, with 12 bases identical to TRBD2. The CDR3 totals 13 residues. Germline CDR1 reads SGHNT; CDR2 reads YYREEE (reference sequence). J lost 11 bases, V lost 4 bases, and 4 bases had no gene match. CDR3 nucleotides: TGTGCCAGCAGCACGGGACTAGCGGGTCAGCAGTTCTTC. Encoded protein: CASSTGLAGQQFF.

This chain links TRBV11-3 with TRBJ2-7, with TRBD2 as a possible D gene (5 bases). The CDR3 covers 13 residues. CDR1 and CDR2 (germline): SGHNT, YENEEA. V lost 3 bases to trimming and J lost 7 bases, with 13 bases between them. The CDR3 DNA is TGTGCCAGCAGCTTCTCCGGTCCGGGAGAGCAGTACTTC. Translation gives CASSFSGPGEQYF.

Turning to this clone: This sample also contains other DNA sequences that code for the same CDR3. The rearrangement joins TRBV9 to TRBJ1-3; 8 bases are shared with TRBD1. The germline V gene encodes CDR1 SGDLS and CDR2 YYNGEE. The CDR3 runs 16 residues. V trimming: 4 bases; J trimming: 0 bases; junction bases outside the gene matches: 6. The DNA of the CDR3 is TGTGCCAGCAGCCCTCGACAGGGGAACTCTGGAAACACCATATATTTT. It yields the protein CASSPRQGNSGNTIYF. Combining the CDR3 with reference TRBV9 and TRBJ1-3 gives the whole variable domain DSGVTQTPKHLITATGQRVTLRCSPRSGDLSVYWYQQSLDQGLQFLIQYYNGEERAKGNILERFSAQQFPDLHSELNLSSLELGDSALYFCASSPRQGNSGNTIYFGEGSWLTVV.

The V and J genes are TRBV19 and TRBJ1-5, with a possible D match to TRBD1 (5 bases). The CDR3 sequence is 16 residues long. Germline CDR1 reads LNHDA; CDR2 reads SQIVND (reference sequence). Between the trimmed V and J ends, which lost 4 bases and 0 bases, there was a span of 13 bases. CDR3 residues: CASSNRGTLSNQPQHF. For the CDR3, the DNA is TGTGCCAGTAGTAACCGGGGGACCCTTAGCAATCAGCCCCAGCATTTT.

This chain uses TRBV5-5 with TRBJ1-1, with D perhaps TRBD1 (5 bases). The germline V and J ends were trimmed by 4 bases and 12 bases, with 19 bases remaining between them. The CDR3 runs 13 residues. Germline CDR1 and CDR2: SGHKS and YYEKEE (reference sequence). The CDR3, as DNA: TGTGCCAGCAGCCAATGGGACTCGTCATTGTCTTTCTTT. Amino acid sequence: CASSQWDSSLSFF.

The gene calls are TRBV6-6 and TRBJ2-7, with TRBD1 matching over 8 bases. Germline values: CDR1 MNHNY, CDR2 SVGAGI (reference sequence). V lost 6 bases, J lost 4 bases, and 11 bases stayed unmatched. This CDR3 spans 15 amino acids. CDR3 in amino acids: CASRATTGGSYEQYV. The CDR3 nucleotides read TGTGCCAGCAGAGCAACCACAGGGGGGAGTTACGAGCAGTACGTC.

The genes are TRBV2 and TRBJ1-1; no firm D call. Trimming removed 2 bases at V and 10 bases at J, with 14 bases between. The CDR3 is 13 residues long. Germline V gene lookup returns CDR1 SNHLY and CDR2 FYNNEI. CDR3 amino acids: CASSELPSPGAFF. The CDR3 region has the DNA TGTGCCAGCAGTGAACTGCCCAGTCCAGGAGCTTTCTTT.

The gene calls are TRBV18 and TRBJ2-4, with 10 positions matching TRBD2. CDR3 length: 19 amino acids. V trimming: 3 bases; J trimming: 0 bases; junction bases outside the gene matches: 11. Germline CDR1 and CDR2: KGHSH and LQKENI. This CDR3 reads CASSPRRLAGPGAKNIQYF. CDR3 DNA sequence: TGTGCCAGCTCACCCAGGCGACTAGCGGGCCCCGGAGCCAAAAACATTCAGTACTTC.

This rearrangement joins TRBV4-1 to TRBJ2-7, with TRBD2 matching over 7 bases. V shed 1 base and J 9 bases; nucleotides not matched to a gene: 6. This CDR3 comprises 13 residues. Germline loops: CDR1 MGHRA, CDR2 YSYEKL. This chain's CDR3 is CASSQGGRGGQYF. The CDR3 region has the DNA TGCGCCAGCAGCCAAGGCGGGAGAGGTGGGCAGTACTTC.

The chain combines TRBV3-1 (or the pseudogene TRBV3-2) with TRBJ2-3; the D is unclear. Germline V gene data show CDR1 as LGHDT and CDR2 as YNNKEL (reference sequence). There are 15 residues in the CDR3. Trimming removed 4 bases from V and 2 bases from J, with 13 bases in between. The DNA for the CDR3 is TGTGCCAGCAGCCCCTCCTTGGCGGCCACAGATACGCAGTATTTT. This encodes CASSPSLAATDTQYF.